The clone carrying this T cell receptor beta chain has only one observation. Its specificity is unknown. The record originates from a study of T cells in localized non-small cell lung cancer. Study-level points and caveats: Adjacent uninvolved lung had the highest clonality, suggesting focused antigen responses. Greater blood T cell density accompanied longer overall survival. A single tumor region was sequenced, leaving heterogeneity possible. Among the top 100 tumor clones, a median about 57 appeared in adjacent lung.

The data were produced by immunoSEQ multiplex PCR, yet TCRdb's version contains in-frame clones alone and is incomplete. The profile shows about 46,000 clones, 81% of them singletons. Germline V gene sequence: CDR1 SGHRS, CDR2 YFSETQ. This CDR3 is 13 amino acids long. V trimming: 4 bases; J trimming: 4 bases; junction bases outside the gene matches: 3. The TCR sequence derives from a man aged 35-75 years with stage III lung adenocarcinoma. Sequenced here: peripheral blood mononuclear cells, sampled before any cancer treatment. The genes are TRBV5-1 and TRBJ2-5, with 8 bases matching TRBD2. CDR3 amino acids: CASSQGLVETQYF. The CDR3, as DNA: TGCGCCAGCAGCCAGGGACTAGTAGAGACCCAGTACTTC.